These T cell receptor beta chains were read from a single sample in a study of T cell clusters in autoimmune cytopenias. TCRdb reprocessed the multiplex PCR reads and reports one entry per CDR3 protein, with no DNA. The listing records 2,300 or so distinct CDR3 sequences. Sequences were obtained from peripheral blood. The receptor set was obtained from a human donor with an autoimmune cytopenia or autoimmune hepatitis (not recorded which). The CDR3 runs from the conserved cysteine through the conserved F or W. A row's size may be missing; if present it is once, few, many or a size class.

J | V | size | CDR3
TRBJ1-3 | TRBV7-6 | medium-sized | CASSLVSGVRNTIYF
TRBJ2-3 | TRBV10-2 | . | CASSVGSYTDTQYF
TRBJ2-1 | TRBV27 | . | CASSFLGTSGPYNEQFF
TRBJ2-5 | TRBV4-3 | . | CASSQDLNTETQYF
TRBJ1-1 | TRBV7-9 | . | CASSLVQKSEAFF
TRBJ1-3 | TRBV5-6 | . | CASSLAAGNSGNTIYF
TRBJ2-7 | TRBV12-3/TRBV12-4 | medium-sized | CASSNRGLYEQYF
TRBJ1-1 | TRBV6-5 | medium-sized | CASIGQPNTEAFF
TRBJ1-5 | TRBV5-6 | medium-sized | CASSIQGLNQPQHF
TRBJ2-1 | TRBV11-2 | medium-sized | CASSLPRTGIGEQFF
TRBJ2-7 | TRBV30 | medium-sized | CAWSLRSRGTFEQYF
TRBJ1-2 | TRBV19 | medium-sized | CASNPSGTDVYGYTF
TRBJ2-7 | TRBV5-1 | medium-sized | CASSLEAGGQGTSYEQYF
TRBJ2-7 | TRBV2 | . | CASSEGVEQYF
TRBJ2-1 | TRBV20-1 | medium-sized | CSATRGGGRDNEQFF
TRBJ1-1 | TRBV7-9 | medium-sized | CASSHTETYTEAFF
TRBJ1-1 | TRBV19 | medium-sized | CASRTQTGSNTEAFF
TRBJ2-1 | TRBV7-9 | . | CASSSSGLAGTYNEQFF
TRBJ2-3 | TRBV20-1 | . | CSASHVNTQYF